A single sample gave rise to the 18 T cell receptor beta chains below, sequenced in a study of blood T cell repertoires in COVID-19. The repertoire was sequenced with immunoSEQ multiplex PCR; TCRdb's copy has only in-frame clones and lacks some. This sample yields about 55,000 clones, of which roughly 90% are seen a single time; around 3.4% belongs to the top ten. The sample was peripheral blood. All receptors come from a man aged 35-49 years with COVID-19, enrolled during active disease.

The chain uses TRBV2 and TRBJ2-5, with a tentative D call TRBD1 (6 bases). Germline V gene sequence: CDR1 SNHLY, CDR2 FYNNEI. V was trimmed by 6 bases and J by 2 bases, leaving 13 bases between them. This CDR3 spans 14 amino acids. CDR3 residues: CASSSGTQQETQYF. CDR3 DNA: TGTGCCAGCAGCTCCGGGACACAACAAGAGACCCAGTACTTC.

The chain's CDR3 is CASSDQGSTEAFF. The DNA of the CDR3 is TGTGCCAGCAGTGACCAGGGTAGCACTGAAGCTTTCTTT. The rearrangement links TRBV2 to TRBJ1-1, with D possibly TRBD1 on 5 matching bases. In germline, CDR1 is SNHLY, CDR2 FYNNEI. V was pared by 3 bases and J by 4 bases, with 9 bases between. The CDR3 loop spans 13 amino acids. Drawing the rest from reference TRBV2 and TRBJ1-1, the complete variable domain is EPEVTQTPSHQVTQMGQEVILRCVPISNHLYFYWYRQILGQKVEFLVSFYNNEISEKSEIFDDQFSVERPDGSNFTLKIRSTKLEDSAMYFCASSDQGSTEAFFGQGTRLTVV.

This chain joins TRBV19 and TRBJ2-1, with 12 bases matching TRBD2. CDR3 length equals 14 residues. V lost 6 bases to trimming and J lost 5 bases; unmatched junction nucleotides: 2. Germline loops: CDR1 LNHDA, CDR2 SQIVND (reference sequence). This chain's CDR3 is CASRGLAGHNEQFF. The CDR3 nucleotides read TGTGCCAGTAGAGGACTAGCGGGGCACAATGAGCAGTTCTTC.

The CDR3 loop reads CASSIGTGDNQPQHF. The CDR3 coding sequence is TGCGCCAGCAGCATAGGGACAGGAGACAATCAGCCCCAGCATTTT. The chain combines TRBV5-1 with TRBJ1-5, with TRBD1 identical over 8 bases. CDR1 and CDR2 from the germline V gene are SGHRS and YFSETQ. V trimming: 4 bases; J trimming: 3 bases; junction bases outside the gene matches: 6. The CDR3 runs 15 residues.

This clone was seen once. Other DNA variants within this sample encode the same CDR3. The CDR3 region is CASSLDSTSTDTQYF. The CDR3 DNA follows: TGCGCCAGCAGCTTGGATTCCACTAGCACAGATACGCAGTATTTT. V is TRBV5-1 and J is TRBJ2-3, with unresolved D. The CDR3 is 15 residues long. Germline V gives CDR1 SGHRS, CDR2 YFSETQ. V dropped 0 bases and J dropped 0 bases, with 8 bases sitting between them.

The chain has TRBV12-3 or TRBV12-4 and TRBJ1-1, with 8 bases that match TRBD1. With 6 bases clipped from V and 3 bases from J, the junction kept 3 bases outside the gene matches. This CDR3 is 13 amino acids long. Written as DNA, the CDR3 is TGTGCCAGCAGACCGGGACAGGACACTGAAGCTTTCTTT. Amino acids: CASRPGQDTEAFF.

DNA of the CDR3: TGTGCCAGCAGTTTAGTTATGATCGCGACAGGGCGGAACGAGCAGTACTTC. It encodes CASSLVMIATGRNEQYF. The V and J genes are TRBV27 and TRBJ2-7; 7 bases fit TRBD1. CDR3 length equals 17 residues. V trimming: 2 bases; J trimming: 5 bases; junction bases outside the gene matches: 15. Germline V gene lookup returns CDR1 MNHEY and CDR2 SMNVEV (reference sequence).

This chain uses TRBV27 with TRBJ1-6, with 7 nucleotides matching TRBD1. The CDR3 is 16 residues long. CDR1 MNHEY and CDR2 SMNVEV come from the germline V gene (reference sequence). J lost 9 bases, V lost 5 bases, and 13 bases had no gene match. The CDR3 is CASSRLGTTGSSPLHF. The CDR3 nucleotides are TGTGCCAGCAGTCGCCTGGGCACGACAGGGTCTTCACCCCTCCACTTT.

The rearrangement links TRBV27 to TRBJ1-2, with a possible D match to TRBD1 (6 bases). CDR3 length: 16 amino acids. Germline-derived CDR1 and CDR2 are MNHEY and SMNVEV (reference sequence). The V end lost 3 bases, the J end lost 5 bases, and 19 bases lay between the germline ends. The CDR3 loop is CASSLIGQMGMYGYTF. CDR3 nucleotides: TGTGCCAGCAGTTTGATAGGACAGATGGGGATGTATGGCTACACCTTC.

This chain connects TRBV7-6 to TRBJ1-6; the match to TRBD1 covers 7 bases. The CDR3 runs to 14 residues. V was clipped by 4 bases and J by 7 bases; unmatched bases: 4. Germline assignment: CDR1 SGHVS and CDR2 FNYEAQ. The CDR3 reads CASSSSTGNSPLHF. CDR3 DNA sequence: TGTGCCAGCAGCTCCTCGACAGGGAATTCACCCCTCCACTTT.

This clone was observed once. The V and J genes are TRBV5-1 and TRBJ1-4; D is possibly TRBD1 (6 bases). V lost 2 bases and J lost 5, with 10 bases in between. CDR1 is SGHRS and CDR2 is YFSETQ in the germline V gene. The CDR3 contains 14 residues. The CDR3: CASSLGQPNEKLFF. DNA for the CDR3: TGCGCCAGCAGCTTAGGACAGCCGAATGAAAAACTGTTTTTT.

The chain uses TRBV6-5 and TRBJ2-1; TRBD2 matches at 14 bases. The germline V gene has CDR1 MNHEY and CDR2 SVGAGI. V lost 4 bases to trimming and J lost 9 bases; unmatched junction nucleotides: 8. CDR3 length: 16 residues. The CDR3 DNA sequence: TGTGCCAGCAGTTTGATGACTAGCGGGGGGGCGGGTGAGCAGTTCTTC. It codes for CASSLMTSGGAGEQFF.

Turning to this clone: Other nucleotide sequences from this sample produce the same CDR3. The chain has TRBV6-6 and TRBJ1-5; D gene uncertain. Germline CDR1 is MNHNY and CDR2 is SVGAGI (reference sequence). V lost 0 bases, J lost 3 bases, and 6 bases lay in between. The CDR3 consists of 14 residues. DNA of the CDR3: TGTGCCAGCAGTTACTCGGAGTCCAATCAGCCCCAGCATTTT. It encodes CASSYSESNQPQHF.

The chain employs TRBV10-2 and TRBJ1-6; possibly TRBD1 for D (5 bases). Germline CDR1 reads WSHSY; CDR2 reads SAAADI. V gave up 3 bases and J gave up 10 bases, with 13 bases separating them. The CDR3 covers 14 residues. The CDR3, as DNA: TGCGCCAGCAGTGATGGGGTTGGGGGGTCACCCCTCCACTTT. Translation gives CASSDGVGGSPLHF.

This clone showed up just once. The chain carries TRBV5-6 and TRBJ1-6, with D tentatively TRBD1 (6 bases). Between the trimmed V and J ends, which lost 4 bases and 0 bases, there was a span of 14 bases. CDR1 SGHDT and CDR2 YYEEEE come from the germline V gene. This CDR3 spans 17 amino acids. The CDR3 DNA reads as TGTGCCAGCAGCGGAACTACAGGGAGCTCCTATAATTCACCCCTCCACTTT. It is translated as CASSGTTGSSYNSPLHF.

The CDR3 sequence is CASSSGTGWEQYF. The CDR3 nucleotides read TGTGCCAGCAGCTCCGGGACAGGGTGGGAGCAGTACTTC. V is TRBV7-8 and J is TRBJ2-7; 9 bases line up with TRBD1. Germline CDR1 and CDR2: SGHVS and FQNEAQ. The ends lost 4 bases at V and 7 bases at J; junction bases unmatched: 5. The CDR3 extends over 13 amino acids.

This chain uses TRBV5-5 with TRBJ1-2, with 12 nucleotides matching TRBD1. The junction had 4 bases not matched to a gene; V was cut back by 4 bases and J by 6 bases. The CDR3 covers 14 residues. The germline gives CDR1 SGHKS, CDR2 YYEKEE (reference sequence). This chain's CDR3 is CASSPGTGGHGYTF. The CDR3 DNA sequence: TGTGCCAGCAGCCCCGGGACAGGGGGCCATGGCTACACCTTC. The variable domain in full, with the rest retrieved from reference TRBV5-5 and TRBJ1-2, is DAGVTQSPTHLIKTRGQQVTLRCSPISGHKSVSWYQQVLGQGPQFIFQYYEKEERGRGNFPDRFSARQFPNYSSELNVNALLLGDSALYLCASSPGTGGHGYTFGSGTRLTVV.

Worth noting for this clone: Other DNA sequences in this specimen translate into the identical CDR3. The rearrangement joins TRBV28 to TRBJ2-7, with 9 nucleotides matching TRBD1. The V gene's germline CDR1 is MDHEN and CDR2 SYDVKM. Trimming removed 4 bases from V and 1 base from J; junction bases left unmatched: 5. The CDR3 is 15 residues long. The CDR3 sequence: CASSSTGTGSYEQYF. DNA for the CDR3: TGTGCCAGCAGTTCGACCGGGACAGGGTCCTACGAGCAGTACTTC. Full variable domain (missing parts from reference TRBV28 and TRBJ2-7): DVKVTQSSRYLVKRTGEKVFLECVQDMDHENMFWYRQDPGLGLRLIYFSYDVKMKEKGDIPEGYSVSREKKERFSLILESASTNQTSMYLCASSSTGTGSYEQYFGPGTRLTVT.